The rows below give T cell receptor beta chains drawn from one sample of a study of OX40 agonist ivuxolimab in advanced cancers. Here immunoSEQ multiplex PCR was the method, and the copy in TCRdb shows in-frame clones only, minus some. The sample contains 55,000 or so clones, 85% to 90% of which appear only once. The input for sequencing was CD4+ or CD8+ T cells sorted from blood, taken in a trial of the OX40 agonist ivuxolimab. The origin of the receptors is an adult with an advanced solid tumor such as melanoma, head and neck, liver or kidney cancer. Both conserved end residues are part of each CDR3. Each record gives: CDR3 length, V gene, D gene, J gene, CDR3 protein. D genes are given only for firm matches.

len: 16
v_gene: TRBV9
d_gene: .
j_gene: TRBJ2-3
CDR3aa: CASSVGSSLNTDTQYF

len: 15
v_gene: TRBV14
d_gene: .
j_gene: TRBJ2-1
CDR3aa: CASSRSGVWGNEQFF

len: 15
v_gene: TRBV27
d_gene: TRBD2
j_gene: TRBJ2-1
CDR3aa: CASSSSGLSYNEQFF

len: 14
v_gene: TRBV5-1
d_gene: .
j_gene: TRBJ2-5
CDR3aa: CASSPERGQETQYF

len: 13
v_gene: TRBV5-1
d_gene: .
j_gene: TRBJ1-2
CDR3aa: CASSSGISYGYTF

len: 14
v_gene: TRBV10-3
d_gene: .
j_gene: TRBJ2-7
CDR3aa: CAISDGARTYEQYF

len: 14
v_gene: TRBV19
d_gene: .
j_gene: TRBJ2-7
CDR3aa: CASRKQGGPYEQYF

len: 13
v_gene: TRBV7-3
d_gene: .
j_gene: TRBJ1-1
CDR3aa: CASSFGPNTEAFF

len: 12
v_gene: TRBV25-1
d_gene: .
j_gene: TRBJ1-3
CDR3aa: CASISLGNTIYF

len: 10
v_gene: TRBV29-1
d_gene: .
j_gene: TRBJ2-3
CDR3aa: CSVDRGSPVF

len: 15
v_gene: TRBV5-1
d_gene: TRBD2
j_gene: TRBJ2-1
CDR3aa: CASSYAREGPHEQFF

len: 11
v_gene: TRBV30
d_gene: .
j_gene: TRBJ2-7
CDR3aa: CAWSPSYEQYF

len: 16
v_gene: TRBV27
d_gene: .
j_gene: TRBJ2-7
CDR3aa: CASSLSGGRRQYEQYF

len: 16
v_gene: TRBV6-5
d_gene: TRBD2
j_gene: TRBJ2-1
CDR3aa: CASSYRLAGAWNEQFF

len: 15
v_gene: TRBV5-1
d_gene: TRBD2
j_gene: TRBJ2-7
CDR3aa: CASSWGTSGSDEQYF

len: 13
v_gene: TRBV28
d_gene: .
j_gene: TRBJ1-5
CDR3aa: CASYPHGYQPQHF

len: 12
v_gene: TRBV7-9
d_gene: .
j_gene: TRBJ1-2
CDR3aa: CASSLAGYGYTF

len: 13
v_gene: TRBV5-1
d_gene: .
j_gene: TRBJ1-1
CDR3aa: CASSLDANTEAFF

len: 13
v_gene: TRBV5-1
d_gene: .
j_gene: TRBJ1-1
CDR3aa: CASSHLLNTEAFF

len: 12
v_gene: TRBV10-3
d_gene: .
j_gene: TRBJ2-2
CDR3aa: CAISGQPGELFF

len: 15
v_gene: TRBV9
d_gene: TRBD2
j_gene: TRBJ2-1
CDR3aa: CASSGGVAGVDEQFF

len: 15
v_gene: TRBV6-5
d_gene: .
j_gene: TRBJ1-6
CDR3aa: CASSYYGGGQSPLHF

len: 14
v_gene: TRBV9
d_gene: TRBD2
j_gene: TRBJ2-6
CDR3aa: CASSGGLAAGILTF

len: 15
v_gene: TRBV6-5
d_gene: .
j_gene: TRBJ2-7
CDR3aa: CASRESGLRSYEQYF

len: 18
v_gene: TRBV6-1
d_gene: .
j_gene: TRBJ2-7
CDR3aa: CASSEALPRSTGVYEQYF

len: 15
v_gene: TRBV4-2
d_gene: .
j_gene: TRBJ1-1
CDR3aa: CASSQDSAAMSEAFF